These T cell receptor beta chains were read from a single sample in a study of CD8+ T cells in alopecia areata. Measured with immunoSEQ multiplex PCR; TCRdb has only the in-frame clones, and not every one. Altogether over 150,000 clones are present, more than 55% being singletons, with the ten largest covering under 5%. Source material: CD8+ T cells sorted from blood. The receptors originated from a human donor in good health. Each CDR3 is given with its conserved first and last residue. The order of the fields is CDR3 length, clone size, D gene, V gene, J gene, CDR3 protein, CDR3 DNA. The D gene is left open where the match is weak. Size tells how often a clone was seen (once, few, many) or the class of an expanded clone, and some rows leave it out.

length: 14; size: -; D: -; V: TRBV29-1; J: TRBJ2-5; CDR3: CSVDMLEIQETQYF; DNA: TGCAGCGTTGATATGTTAGAGATCCAAGAGACCCAGTACTTC
length: 15; size: few; D: -; V: TRBV7-6; J: TRBJ1-6; CDR3: CASSPGLSHNSPLHF; DNA: TGTGCCAGCAGCCCAGGACTGAGCCATAATTCACCCCTCCACTTT
length: 15; size: -; D: -; V: TRBV19; J: TRBJ1-1; CDR3: CASSITATMNTEAFF; DNA: TGTGCCAGTAGTATAACCGCAACCATGAACACTGAAGCTTTCTTT
length: 15; size: -; D: TRBD1; V: TRBV4-1; J: TRBJ1-6; CDR3: CASSEEARGNSPLHF; DNA: TGCGCCAGCAGCGAGGAGGCCAGGGGGAATTCACCCCTCCACTTT
length: 15; size: few; D: TRBD2; V: TRBV6-1; J: TRBJ2-3; CDR3: CASSGTSGGSDTQYF; DNA: TGTGCCAGCAGTGGAACTAGCGGGGGCTCAGATACGCAGTATTTT
length: 13; size: -; D: TRBD2; V: TRBV5-1; J: TRBJ2-3; CDR3: CDIASGSTDTQYF; DNA: TGCGATATTGCTAGCGGGAGCACAGATACGCAGTATTTT
length: 12; size: few; D: -; V: TRBV5-1; J: TRBJ1-1; CDR3: CASSLGRTEAFF; DNA: TGCGCCAGCAGCTTGGGGCGGACTGAAGCTTTCTTT
length: 14; size: -; D: -; V: TRBV14; J: TRBJ2-1; CDR3: CASSRVRRGDEQFF; DNA: TGTGCCAGCAGCCGTGTCCGCCGAGGGGATGAGCAGTTCTTC
length: 17; size: -; D: -; V: TRBV11-2; J: TRBJ2-5; CDR3: CASSLEESGGYRETQYF; DNA: TGTGCCAGCAGCTTAGAAGAGTCTGGCGGATACCGAGAGACCCAGTACTTC
length: 14; size: few; D: -; V: TRBV9; J: TRBJ1-2; CDR3: CASSVADTNYGYTF; DNA: TGTGCCAGCAGCGTAGCCGACACGAACTATGGCTACACCTTC
length: 14; size: few; D: -; V: TRBV6-5; J: TRBJ1-5; CDR3: CASSAGASNQPQHF; DNA: TGTGCCAGCAGCGCGGGTGCAAGCAATCAGCCCCAGCATTTT
length: 15; size: -; D: TRBD1; V: TRBV4-2; J: TRBJ1-1; CDR3: CASSQEAGGYTEAFF; DNA: TGTGCCAGCAGCCAAGAGGCAGGGGGCTACACTGAAGCTTTCTTT
length: 14; size: few; D: TRBD1; V: TRBV2; J: TRBJ2-7; CDR3: CASSYSTGGYEQYF; DNA: TGTGCCAGCAGTTACTCGACAGGGGGCTACGAGCAGTACTTC
length: 16; size: -; D: -; V: TRBV29-1; J: TRBJ2-2; CDR3: CSVDATGTYHTGELFF; DNA: TGCAGCGTTGATGCCACCGGGACATATCACACCGGGGAGCTGTTTTTT
length: 14; size: -; D: -; V: TRBV25-1; J: TRBJ1-6; CDR3: CASSESGSSSPLHF; DNA: TGTGCCAGCAGTGAATCAGGGAGTAGTTCACCCCTCCACTTT
length: 13; size: few; D: -; V: TRBV29-1; J: TRBJ2-5; CDR3: CSVRSGEGETQYF; DNA: TGCAGCGTTAGATCAGGGGAAGGAGAGACCCAGTACTTC
length: 15; size: -; D: -; V: TRBV11-2; J: TRBJ2-5; CDR3: CASSCWDCHQETQYF; DNA: TGTGCCAGCAGCTGTTGGGACTGCCACCAAGAGACCCAGTACTTC
length: 14; size: -; D: TRBD1; V: TRBV29-1; J: TRBJ1-2; CDR3: CSVPDPDRGHGYTF; DNA: TGCAGCGTCCCAGACCCGGACAGGGGGCATGGCTACACCTTC
length: 12; size: -; D: -; V: TRBV6-6; J: TRBJ2-1; CDR3: CASSYTGGEQFF; DNA: TGTGCCAGCAGCTATACCGGCGGTGAGCAGTTCTTC
length: 13; size: few; D: -; V: TRBV19; J: TRBJ1-1; CDR3: CASTVSENTEAFF; DNA: TGTGCCAGTACGGTTTCGGAAAACACTGAAGCTTTCTTT
length: 11; size: -; D: -; V: TRBV29-1; J: TRBJ1-1; CDR3: CSVERDTEAFF; DNA: TGCAGCGTTGAAAGGGACACTGAAGCTTTCTTT
length: 13; size: few; D: -; V: TRBV2; J: TRBJ1-6; CDR3: CASSEADNSPLHF; DNA: TGTGCCAGCAGTGAAGCCGATAATTCACCCCTCCACTTT
length: 13; size: -; D: -; V: TRBV4-1; J: TRBJ1-1; CDR3: CASSQVQYTEAFF; DNA: TGCGCCAGCAGCCAGGTACAGTACACTGAAGCTTTCTTT
length: 15; size: few; D: -; V: TRBV9; J: TRBJ2-3; CDR3: CASSVATVVRDTQYF; DNA: TGTGCCAGCAGCGTAGCTACGGTAGTAAGGGATACGCAGTATTTT
length: 14; size: -; D: -; V: TRBV7-8; J: TRBJ1-5; CDR3: CASTGDSSNQPQHF; DNA: TGTGCCAGCACCGGTGACAGCAGCAATCAGCCCCAGCATTTT
length: 13; size: -; D: TRBD1; V: TRBV29-1; J: TRBJ1-2; CDR3: CSVETGEENGYTF; DNA: TGCAGCGTTGAGACAGGGGAGGAGAATGGCTACACCTTC
length: 15; size: -; D: -; V: TRBV4-1; J: TRBJ1-5; CDR3: CASSQDWTGNQPQHF; DNA: TGCGCCAGCAGCCAAGATTGGACAGGCAATCAGCCCCAGCATTTT
length: 16; size: few; D: -; V: TRBV14; J: TRBJ2-6; CDR3: CASSQREPYWANVLTF; DNA: TGTGCCAGCAGCCAACGAGAACCCTACTGGGCCAACGTCCTGACTTTC
length: 15; size: once; D: -; V: TRBV5-1; J: TRBJ1-1; CDR3: CASSSAGGEGTEAFF; DNA: TGCGCCAGCAGCTCCGCGGGGGGTGAGGGAACTGAAGCTTTCTTT
length: 15; size: few; D: TRBD1; V: TRBV4-1; J: TRBJ2-7; CDR3: CASSQVDRGSNEQYF; DNA: TGCGCCAGCAGCCAAGTGGACAGGGGGTCGAACGAGCAGTACTTC
length: 10; size: -; D: -; V: TRBV2; J: TRBJ2-1; CDR3: CASSVNEQFF; DNA: TGTGCCAGCAGTGTAAATGAGCAGTTCTTC
length: 14; size: once; D: -; V: TRBV18; J: TRBJ2-1; CDR3: CASSPRDTYNEQFF; DNA: TGTGCCAGCTCACCTCGGGACACATACAATGAGCAGTTCTTC
length: 13; size: -; D: -; V: TRBV2; J: TRBJ2-1; CDR3: CASSEYSGNEQFF; DNA: TGTGCCAGCAGTGAGTATAGCGGCAATGAGCAGTTCTTC
length: 15; size: -; D: TRBD2; V: TRBV4-1; J: TRBJ2-7; CDR3: CASSQLSGGAYEQYF; DNA: TGCGCCAGCAGCCAATTGAGCGGGGGGGCCTACGAGCAGTACTTC
length: 19; size: once; D: -; V: TRBV27; J: TRBJ1-1; CDR3: CASSLLGRGSEAVNTEAFF; DNA: TGTGCCAGCAGTTTATTAGGACGGGGCAGTGAGGCGGTGAACACTGAAGCTTTCTTT
length: 11; size: -; D: -; V: TRBV2; J: TRBJ2-3; CDR3: CASSAGDTQYF; DNA: TGTGCCAGCAGCGCGGGAGATACGCAGTATTTT
length: 16; size: once; D: -; V: TRBV4-1; J: TRBJ1-1; CDR3: CASSHPRKGLNTEAFF; DNA: TGCGCCAGCAGCCATCCCAGGAAGGGGCTGAACACTGAAGCTTTCTTT
length: 17; size: -; D: TRBD2; V: TRBV29-1; J: TRBJ2-7; CDR3: CSVARDRGTKGGYEQYF; DNA: TGCAGCGTTGCTCGCGATAGAGGGACTAAGGGTGGATACGAGCAGTACTTC
length: 13; size: -; D: -; V: TRBV5-6; J: TRBJ2-7; CDR3: CASSLGIPGEQYF; DNA: TGTGCCAGCAGCTTGGGCATTCCCGGGGAGCAGTACTTC
length: 14; size: -; D: -; V: TRBV6-5; J: TRBJ2-7; CDR3: CASSYSVRGNEQYF; DNA: TGTGCCAGCAGTTACTCGGTTCGCGGGAACGAGCAGTACTTC
length: 10; size: few; D: -; V: TRBV29-1; J: TRBJ2-3; CDR3: CSVEGREQYF; DNA: TGCAGCGTTGAAGGTCGGGAGCAGTATTTT
length: 16; size: many; D: -; V: TRBV4-1; J: TRBJ1-2; CDR3: CASSSGPNFSNYGYTF; DNA: TGCGCCAGCAGCTCCGGGCCAAACTTTTCTAACTATGGCTACACCTTC
length: 14; size: -; D: TRBD1; V: TRBV7-9; J: TRBJ1-1; CDR3: CASSPGTANTEAFF; DNA: TGTGCCAGCAGCCCCGGGACAGCCAACACTGAAGCTTTCTTT
length: 14; size: -; D: -; V: TRBV6-1; J: TRBJ1-2; CDR3: CASRPTTLHYGYTF; DNA: TGTGCCAGCAGGCCAACTACTCTACACTATGGCTACACCTTC
length: 13; size: few; D: -; V: TRBV29-1; J: TRBJ1-1; CDR3: CSVENPRGSEAFF; DNA: TGCAGCGTTGAAAATCCCCGGGGGTCTGAAGCTTTCTTT
length: 15; size: -; D: TRBD2; V: TRBV29-1; J: TRBJ2-5; CDR3: CSVEGRGGRQETQYF; DNA: TGCAGCGTTGAAGGCCGGGGGGGGCGCCAAGAGACCCAGTACTTC
length: 14; size: -; D: -; V: TRBV4-1; J: TRBJ1-5; CDR3: CASSQSPGNQPQHF; DNA: TGCGCCAGCAGCCAATCACCGGGCAATCAGCCCCAGCATTTT
length: 17; size: few; D: TRBD2; V: TRBV5-1; J: TRBJ2-7; CDR3: CASSLAGLRGASYEQYF; DNA: TGCGCCAGCAGCTTGGCCGGTTTGCGGGGGGCATCCTACGAGCAGTACTTC
length: 16; size: few; D: -; V: TRBV19; J: TRBJ2-3; CDR3: CASSIAYRATTDTQYF; DNA: TGTGCCAGTAGTATAGCCTACAGGGCCACCACAGATACGCAGTATTTT
length: 12; size: -; D: TRBD2; V: TRBV29-1; J: TRBJ2-3; CDR3: CSTPSGGSTQYF; DNA: TGCAGCACCCCTAGCGGGGGCTCTACGCAGTATTTT
length: 13; size: -; D: -; V: TRBV30; J: TRBJ1-3; CDR3: CAWSPVSGNTIYF; DNA: TGTGCCTGGAGTCCCGTCTCTGGAAACACCATATATTTT